This TCR beta chain was recorded in a study of early T cells in non-severe SARS-CoV-2 infection. Study-level background: Investigators sequenced bulk RNA drawn from unsorted whole blood, and chains remained unpaired. The study, taken as a whole, reports: The matching step, a VDJdb search, favored anti-spike CD8 responses and missed private and CD4 specificities.

The V and J ends lost 2 bases and 8 bases, in that order; junction bases with no gene match: 7. CDR1 and CDR2 (germline): LGHNT, FRNRAP. This CDR3 is 15 amino acids long. Unique molecular identifiers (one per individual cDNA molecule) were attached. TCRdb passed the 5' RACE reads through MiXCR, listing each CDR3 protein once. The sample contains about 80,000 distinct CDR3 sequences, about 12% of which appear only once. This clonotype occurred a few times. The target antigen is unknown. The origin of this receptor is an adult who was a healthcare worker with PCR-confirmed SARS-CoV-2 infection or an uninfected control (not recorded which). The donor label of this sample is uncertain. The material was whole blood, obtained at baseline. The V and J genes are TRBV12-5 and TRBJ2-1; TRBD2 aligns across 9 bases. CDR3 loop: CASGLTPLAGDEQFF. The CDR3 DNA reads as TGTGCTAGTGGTTTGACCCCCTTAGCGGGGGATGAGCAGTTCTTC.